This record looks at one T cell receptor (beta chain) sequence and its context. Assay: immunoSEQ multiplex PCR; the TCRdb copy retains only in-frame clones and omits some. The table records fewer than 300,000 clones, almost 85% of them present only once. The ends lost 5 bases at V and 0 bases at J; junction bases unmatched: 4. This CDR3 has 15 residues. Looked up from germline, CDR1 is SNHLY and CDR2 is FYNNEI. The source of the sample is a study of control samples from healthy donors and cancer patients. The rearrangement joins TRBV2 to TRBJ1-5, with TRBD1 identical over 7 bases. The sequencing input was PBMCs. This receptor was obtained from an older woman with lung cancer. The CDR3 DNA sequence: TGTGCCAGCAGTCGGGACAGCCCTAGCAATCAGCCCCAGCATTTT. Translated, it gives CASSRDSPSNQPQHF.